These 19 T cell receptor beta chains were sequenced from one sample in a study of cytomegalovirus exposure and HLA in healthy donors. Researchers ran the PCR with 60 Vbeta and 13 Jbeta primers. The repertoire was sequenced with immunoSEQ multiplex PCR; TCRdb's copy has only in-frame clones and lacks some. In the table there are around 140,000 clones, roughly 87% of which are singletons. What was sequenced was PBMCs. Source of these receptors: a middle-aged woman in good health and CMV-seronegative.

The chain links TRBV5-5 to TRBJ1-4, with 9 bases matching TRBD1. The V gene's germline CDR1 is SGHKS and CDR2 YYEKEE (reference sequence). The CDR3 is made up of 18 amino acids. The junction had 11 bases not matched to a gene; V was cut back by 5 bases and J by 0 bases. The CDR3: CASRNPGQGGTTNEKLFF. The CDR3 nucleotides are TGTGCCAGCAGGAACCCGGGACAGGGTGGTACAACTAATGAAAAACTGTTTTTT.

DNA for the CDR3: TGTGCCAGCAGTTCCCCTCTAGCGGGAGACTACGAGCAGTACTTC. This codes for CASSSPLAGDYEQYF. The chain links TRBV6-5 to TRBJ2-7; TRBD2 matches 10 bases. The CDR3 is made up of 15 amino acids. Trimming cost V 4 bases and J 3 bases; bases outside gene matches: 6. Per germline, CDR1 MNHEY and CDR2 SVGAGI.

J is TRBJ2-3 and V is TRBV9, with a possible D match to TRBD2 (5 bases). This CDR3 comprises 15 residues. Trimming took 1 base from V and 0 from J, leaving 9 bases between them. In germline, CDR1 is SGDLS, CDR2 YYNGEE. This CDR3 reads CASSVKEGSTDTQYF. The CDR3 DNA follows: TGTGCCAGCAGCGTAAAAGAGGGTAGCACAGATACGCAGTATTTT.

Remarks on this clone: One end of the junction varies from germline; a read error may be responsible. J is TRBJ2-3 and V is TRBV18, with 9 bases matching TRBD1. The V gene's germline CDR1 is KGHSH and CDR2 LQKENI. The CDR3 is 15 amino acids. This chain's CDR3 is CASSPPGTGTATQYF. The CDR3 nucleotides read TGTGCCAGCTCACCACCCGGGACAGGGACAGCTACGCAGTATTTT.

This sequence joins TRBV2 and TRBJ1-4; 8 bases map to TRBD1. Germline CDR1 is SNHLY and CDR2 is FYNNEI. The CDR3 contains 14 residues. Trimming cost V 4 bases and J 8 bases; bases outside gene matches: 6. The DNA for the CDR3 is TGTGCCAGCAGTGGGTCTCCAGGGGGCGAAAAACTGTTTTTT. This sequence encodes CASSGSPGGEKLFF. Looking up the rest from reference TRBV2 and TRBJ1-4 gives the full variable domain: EPEVTQTPSHQVTQMGQEVILRCVPISNHLYFYWYRQILGQKVEFLVSFYNNEISEKSEIFDDQFSVERPDGSNFTLKIRSTKLEDSAMYFCASSGSPGGEKLFFGSGTQLSVL.

The J gene is TRBJ2-5, the V gene TRBV5-8; 8 bases are a match to TRBD2. This CDR3 contains 15 residues. Trimming took 2 bases from V and 2 from J; bases not matched to a gene: 5. Germline V CDR1 and CDR2: SGHTS, YDEGEE. Here the CDR3 reads CASSFSRGGQETQYF. CDR3 coding DNA: TGTGCCAGCAGCTTCTCACGGGGGGGGCAAGAGACCCAGTACTTC. Looking up the rest from reference TRBV5-8 and TRBJ2-5 gives the full variable domain: EAGVTQSPTHLIKTRGQQATLRCSPISGHTSVYWYQQALGLGLQFLLWYDEGEERNRGNFPPRFSGRQFPNYSSELNVNALELEDSALYLCASSFSRGGQETQYFGPGTRLLVL.

The chain carries TRBV28 and TRBJ2-7, with D tentatively TRBD1 (6 bases). There are 15 residues in the CDR3. Germline CDR1 is MDHEN and CDR2 is SYDVKM. V was shortened by 4 bases and J by 2 bases, with 15 bases between the two germline ends. The CDR3 DNA sequence: TGTGCCAGCAGTTCTTACAGGGTCAGTGCCTACGAGCAGTACTTC. As protein: CASSSYRVSAYEQYF.

This clone has more than one count but fewer than ten. This rearrangement joins TRBV27 to TRBJ2-7; TRBD2 matches at 11 bases. This CDR3 region has 14 residues. The junction had 4 bases not matched to a gene; V was cut back by 4 bases and J by 5 bases. Germline V CDR1 and CDR2: MNHEY, SMNVEV (reference sequence). CDR3 in amino acids: CASSYTSGSNEQYF. The CDR3 nucleotides read TGTGCCAGCAGTTATACTAGCGGGAGTAACGAGCAGTACTTC.

The chain couples TRBV5-1 to TRBJ1-4; TRBD1 is a possible D gene (5 bases). CDR3 length equals 14 residues. The germline V gene has CDR1 SGHRS and CDR2 YFSETQ. V dropped 0 bases and J dropped 8 bases, with 11 bases sitting between them. The CDR3: CASSLVGGGEKLFF. In nucleotides, the CDR3 is TGCGCCAGCAGCTTGGTGGGGGGAGGCGAAAAACTGTTTTTT. Supplemented by reference TRBV5-1 and TRBJ1-4, the full variable domain reads KAGVTQTPRYLIKTRGQQVTLSCSPISGHRSVSWYQQTPGQGLQFLFEYFSETQRNKGNFPGRFSGRQFSNSRSEMNVSTLELGDSALYLCASSLVGGGEKLFFGSGTQLSVL.

This clone was detected only a few times. The chain uses TRBV7-9 and TRBJ1-2; 12 nucleotides align to TRBD1. In germline, CDR1 is SEHNR, CDR2 FQNEAQ (reference sequence). Germline trimming cut 5 bases from V and 4 bases from J; bases unmatched to any gene: 5. The CDR3 is made up of 15 amino acids. The CDR3 spells CASSGDRGRVYGYTF. The CDR3 bases are TGTGCCAGCAGCGGGGACAGGGGGCGCGTCTATGGCTACACCTTC. The whole variable domain, remainder taken from reference TRBV7-9 and TRBJ1-2, is DTGVSQNPRHKITKRGQNVTFRCDPISEHNRLYWYRQTLGQGPEFLTYFQNEAQLEKSRLLSDRFSAERPKGSFSTLEIQRTEQGDSAMYLCASSGDRGRVYGYTFGSGTRLTVV.

The J gene is TRBJ1-3, the V gene TRBV29-1, with a weak D call TRBD1 (6 bases). The CDR3 is 16 amino acids. V was trimmed by 6 bases and J by 2 bases, leaving 20 bases between them. Germline CDR1 SQVTM, CDR2 ANQGSEA. CDR3: CSVGRGMNTAGNTIYF. The CDR3 DNA sequence: TGCAGCGTAGGCAGGGGCATGAACACCGCTGGAAACACCATATATTTT.

V gene TRBV18 combines with J gene TRBJ2-4; the match to TRBD2 covers 12 bases. The V and J ends lost 6 bases and 4 bases, in that order; junction bases with no gene match: 25. The CDR3 is 22 amino acids. Germline CDR1 is KGHSH and CDR2 is LQKENI. The CDR3 loop is CASSRGAGALLAGGPGKNIQYF. CDR3 nucleotide sequence: TGTGCCAGCTCCCGGGGGGCGGGGGCTCTACTAGCGGGAGGCCCGGGGAAAAACATTCAGTACTTC.

The V and J genes are TRBV11-1 and TRBJ2-5; 7 bases are shared with TRBD1. V shed 5 bases and J 5 bases; nucleotides not matched to a gene: 5. CDR3 length: 13 residues. CDR1 SGHAT and CDR2 FQDESV come from the germline V gene (reference sequence). The CDR3 DNA reads as TGTGCCAGCAGCCTAGGACAGGCGGAGACCCAGTACTTC. Translating gives CASSLGQAETQYF.

This clone was observed a handful of times. This chain joins TRBV9 and TRBJ2-1, with D possibly TRBD2 on 6 matching bases. CDR1 and CDR2 (germline): SGDLS, YYNGEE. The CDR3 runs to 16 residues. V was cut by 0 bases and J by 4 bases, with 14 bases left in between. The CDR3 DNA reads TGTGCCAGCAGCGTAGATAACGGGAGAACATACAATGAGCAGTTCTTC. It is translated as CASSVDNGRTYNEQFF. Full variable domain (rest looked up from reference TRBV9 and TRBJ2-1): DSGVTQTPKHLITATGQRVTLRCSPRSGDLSVYWYQQSLDQGLQFLIQYYNGEERAKGNILERFSAQQFPDLHSELNLSSLELGDSALYFCASSVDNGRTYNEQFFGPGTRLTVL.

The chain links TRBV5-1 to TRBJ2-7; 7 nucleotides match TRBD1. Germline CDR1 and CDR2: SGHRS and YFSETQ. The CDR3 loop spans 14 amino acids. With 7 bases clipped from V and 2 bases from J, the junction kept 9 bases outside the gene matches. Here the CDR3 reads CASARRQGAYEQYF. DNA of the CDR3: TGCGCCAGCGCCCGGCGGCAGGGGGCCTACGAGCAGTACTTC.

The chain uses TRBV2 and TRBJ1-2; TRBD1 is a possible D gene (5 bases). The CDR3 loop spans 16 amino acids. The V end was cut by 2 bases, the J end by 4 bases, with 17 bases between. CDR1 and CDR2 (germline): SNHLY, FYNNEI. DNA for the CDR3: TGTGCCAGCAGTGAATACCAGACAGCCGGGGGCTATGGCTACACCTTC. Its translation is CASSEYQTAGGYGYTF. Together with reference TRBV2 and TRBJ1-2, the CDR3 gives the full variable domain: EPEVTQTPSHQVTQMGQEVILRCVPISNHLYFYWYRQILGQKVEFLVSFYNNEISEKSEIFDDQFSVERPDGSNFTLKIRSTKLEDSAMYFCASSEYQTAGGYGYTFGSGTRLTVV.

The CDR3 nucleotides read TGTGCCAGCAGTCCCCGGGTTAGAGGTGAGCAGTTCTTC. It is translated as CASSPRVRGEQFF. The V gene is TRBV27, the J gene TRBJ2-1; the D is unclear. Germline V CDR1 and CDR2: MNHEY, SMNVEV (reference sequence). V gave up 5 bases and J gave up 9 bases, with 14 bases separating them. This CDR3 is 13 amino acids long.

The V and J genes are TRBV12-5 and TRBJ1-5; D ambiguous. Germline V gene lookup returns CDR1 LGHNT and CDR2 FRNRAP. Deletions cut 4 bases from V and 1 base from J, with 11 bases between. This CDR3 is 15 amino acids long. CDR3 protein: CASGYRLRSNQPQHF. DNA of the CDR3: TGTGCTAGTGGTTATAGGTTGAGGAGCAATCAGCCCCAGCATTTT.

The V gene is TRBV18, the J gene TRBJ1-5, with D perhaps TRBD1 (5 bases). Trimming took 2 bases from V and 1 from J, leaving 15 bases between them. The CDR3 has 17 residues. Germline CDR1 reads KGHSH; CDR2 reads LQKENI. The CDR3 is CASSPGPGLGSNQPQHF. The CDR3 region has the DNA TGTGCCAGCTCACCAGGTCCAGGGTTGGGGAGCAATCAGCCCCAGCATTTT.